These 14 T cell receptor beta chains were all obtained from the same sample, sequenced in a study of T-cell reconstitution after alpha-beta-depleted transplantation in children. Unique molecular identifiers were used in preparing the TCRbeta library. MiXCR was run by TCRdb on the PCR reads, yielding one entry per CDR3 protein. This table has some 300,000 distinct CDR3 sequences, approximately 10% appearing once. This material consisted of PBMCs from the stem cell graft donor, taken from the stem cell graft. These receptors were taken from a human donor who donated a stem cell graft to a child with acute lymphoblastic leukemia.

This clonotype showed up just a few times. CDR3 protein: CASTLRSAGELYNEQFF. The CDR3 DNA reads as TGTGCCAGCACCCTCCGTTCAGCGGGAGAGCTCTACAATGAGCAGTTCTTC. The chain couples TRBV28 to TRBJ2-1; 8 nucleotides line up with TRBD2. CDR1 and CDR2 from the germline V gene are MDHEN and SYDVKM. The CDR3 sequence is 17 residues long. V shed 7 bases, J shed 3 bases, and the junction held 14 bases outside the gene matches.

V and J are TRBV6-5 and TRBJ2-1; 8 positions agree with TRBD1. Germline lookup yields CDR1 MNHEY and CDR2 SVGAGI. Trimming took 5 bases from V and 5 from J; bases not matched to a gene: 8. CDR3 length: 15 amino acids. This CDR3 reads CASSPDREFHNEQFF. In DNA form, the CDR3 reads TGTGCCAGCAGTCCGGACAGGGAATTCCACAATGAGCAGTTCTTC.

This chain connects TRBV5-1 to TRBJ2-1, with 8 bases identical to TRBD2. CDR1 SGHRS and CDR2 YFSETQ come from the germline V gene. Trimming took 4 bases from V and 7 from J; bases not matched to a gene: 16. The CDR3 sequence is 17 residues long. In DNA, the CDR3 is TGCGCCAGCAGCCTGCGACTAGCGAGAGAGGCTGTAAATGAGCAGTTCTTC. Translated, it gives CASSLRLAREAVNEQFF.

This clonotype was seen more than once but under ten times. The chain couples TRBV4-3 to TRBJ1-5; D is possibly TRBD1 (5 bases). The CDR3 spans 16 residues. The germline V gene has CDR1 LGHNA and CDR2 YSLEER. The V gene lost 0 bases and the J gene lost 3 bases, with 12 bases spanning the gap. The CDR3 region is CASSQDFWGANQPQHF. The CDR3 DNA follows: TGCGCCAGCAGCCAAGATTTTTGGGGCGCCAATCAGCCCCAGCATTTT.

This chain joins TRBV20-1 and TRBJ2-3, with TRBD2 identical over 9 bases. Trimming took 5 bases from V and 0 from J; bases not matched to a gene: 12. The CDR3 extends over 17 amino acids. Germline V gene data show CDR1 as DFQATT and CDR2 as SNEGSKA (reference sequence). The CDR3 sequence: CSADGSGRTSSTDTQYF. The CDR3 DNA reads as TGCAGTGCTGATGGGAGCGGGAGGACCTCTAGCACAGATACGCAGTATTTT.

The chain employs TRBV7-9 and TRBJ2-2; D is ambiguous. With 5 bases removed from V and 0 bases from J, the gap between germline ends came to 13 bases. CDR3 length equals 16 residues. Germline CDR1 is SEHNR and CDR2 is FQNEAQ (reference sequence). This CDR3 is CASSPPSPPNTGELFF. The CDR3 DNA follows: TGTGCCAGCAGCCCCCCGAGTCCCCCGAACACCGGGGAGCTGTTTTTT.

The chain joins TRBV6-1 to TRBJ2-5; TRBD1 aligns across 8 bases. The CDR3 is 16 amino acids. J lost 9 bases, V lost 6 bases, and 18 bases had no gene match. Germline CDR1 and CDR2: MNHNS and SASEGT. CDR3 region: CASSTDRAHTLRAQYF. The CDR3 DNA reads TGTGCCAGCAGCACGGACAGGGCACACACTCTACGGGCCCAGTACTTC.

The chain employs TRBV12-3 or TRBV12-4 and TRBJ2-1; the match to TRBD1 covers 7 bases. The CDR3 consists of 18 residues. V shed 2 bases, J shed 7 bases, and the junction held 17 bases outside the gene matches. DNA for the CDR3: TGTGCCAGCAGTTTAATTTTAAGGGGACAGACCACAACGAATGAGCAGTTCTTC. It codes for CASSLILRGQTTTNEQFF.

This clonotype was detected ten times or more. DNA of the CDR3: TGTGCCAGCAGCTCCTGGCAAGATACGCAGTATTTT. Translation: CASSSWQDTQYF. The V and J genes are TRBV11-2 and TRBJ2-3, with D hard to call. Germline CDR1 is SGHAT and CDR2 is FQNNGV. This CDR3 comprises 12 residues. V lost 4 bases and J 5 bases, leaving 7 bases between the germline ends.

Only a few counts were recorded for this clonotype. The junction differs from germline at one of its ends, possibly a read error. The chain couples TRBV12-3 or TRBV12-4 to TRBJ2-1; 13 bases are shared with TRBD2. The CDR3 is 12 amino acids. CDR3 coding DNA: TGTGCCAGCAGTCGCCGACTAGCGGGAGGCCTCTTC. Its protein is CASSRRLAGGLF.

This clonotype has ten or more counts. The CDR3 region is CASRIIGLIYGYTF. The CDR3, as DNA: TGTGCCAGCAGGATTATAGGACTTATCTATGGCTACACCTTC. V is TRBV12-3 or TRBV12-4 and J is TRBJ1-2, with no clear D. Trimming removed 6 bases at V and 4 bases at J, with 15 bases between. CDR3 size: 14 residues.

The chain is built from TRBV12-3 or TRBV12-4 and TRBJ2-1; TRBD2 aligns across 14 bases. V gave up 5 bases and J gave up 7 bases; unmatched junction bases: 7. The CDR3 extends over 16 amino acids. The CDR3 DNA sequence: TGTGCCAGCAGTCTCCGACTAGCGGGAGGGCGAAATGAGCAGTTCTTC. It encodes CASSLRLAGGRNEQFF.

This clonotype was picked up a small number of times. The genes are TRBV15 and TRBJ2-1, with 11 nucleotides matching TRBD2. CDR3 length: 15 amino acids. Germline V gives CDR1 LNHNV, CDR2 YYDKDF (reference sequence). V shed 5 bases, J shed 8 bases, and the junction held 8 bases outside the gene matches. The CDR3 sequence is CATSDRLAGPDEQFF. The CDR3, as DNA: TGTGCCACCAGCGACCGACTAGCGGGACCGGATGAGCAGTTCTTC.

This clonotype came up many times. The J gene is TRBJ2-1, the V gene TRBV5-6, with a possible D match to TRBD2 (5 bases). The CDR3 sequence is 16 residues long. The V gene lost 4 bases and the J gene lost 12 bases, with 26 bases spanning the gap. Germline V gene data show CDR1 as SGHDT and CDR2 as YYEEEE. The CDR3 DNA sequence: TGTGCCAGCAGCCCCCCTCTCGAGGGTCCCTCGTCCAGGCAGTTCTTC. Translating it yields CASSPPLEGPSSRQFF.